This T cell receptor beta chain was captured by sequencing in a study of Ad26.COV2.S vaccination and SARS-CoV-2 variants. Across the whole study: Doses of Ad26.COV2.S were injected into muscle once or twice, 56 days apart.

Profiling relied on immunoSEQ multiplex PCR, and the TCRdb table lists in-frame clones only, not all of them. The sample has about 680,000 clones, 80% to 90% seen once. The J segment lost 4 bases and the V segment lost 6 bases, leaving 6 bases of the junction unmatched. CDR1 MNHEY and CDR2 SVGAGI come from the germline V gene. This CDR3 is 14 amino acids long. Treatment denoted: over 15 received Ad26.COV2.S at low or high dose, single or two shots; about 5 received placebo; per-sample allocation not given. At day 63 after the first vaccine or placebo injection, samples were drawn. This receptor was identified in a person aged 18 to 65 who received the Ad26.COV2.S COVID-19 vaccine or a placebo. Sequenced here: peripheral blood, sampled in a trial of Ad26.COV2.S vaccine versus placebo. The rearrangement uses TRBV6-5 and TRBJ2-1; 7 nucleotides line up with TRBD1. CDR3 loop: CASRPGQRYNEQFF. Written as DNA, the CDR3 is TGTGCCAGCAGACCGGGACAGAGATACAATGAGCAGTTCTTC.